This is a list of T cell receptor beta chains from one sample in a study of human T cells and chemical hapten exposure. TCRdb re-derived calls from the RACE reads in MiXCR, one entry per CDR3 protein. The table has roughly 130,000 distinct CDR3 sequences, 9% to 10% seen once. The source material was whole blood. Receptor source: a male donor in good health. Some clones in this sample may be carry-over from other donors' samples. Both conserved end residues are part of each CDR3. A D gene is named only where the DNA matches it firmly. Clone sizes are given selectively: once, few, many, or a class where the clone is expanded.

v_gene: TRBV9
abundance: .
j_gene: TRBJ2-4
d_gene: .
CDR3nt: TGTGCCAGCAGCCCCCCAGCCGGGCTTGACATTCAGTACTTC
CDR3aa: CASSPPAGLDIQYF

v_gene: TRBV24-1
abundance: .
j_gene: TRBJ2-5
d_gene: TRBD2
CDR3nt: TGTGCCACCAGTGATGGGCGGGGGATCCAGACCCAGTACTTC
CDR3aa: CATSDGRGIQTQYF

v_gene: TRBV2
abundance: .
j_gene: TRBJ2-5
d_gene: TRBD2
CDR3nt: TGTGCCAGCATGGGACTAGAGGAAGAGACCCAGTACTTC
CDR3aa: CASMGLEEETQYF

v_gene: TRBV7-9
abundance: many
j_gene: TRBJ2-7
d_gene: .
CDR3nt: TGTGCCAGCAGCGGCGATACCTACGAGCAGTACTTC
CDR3aa: CASSGDTYEQYF

v_gene: TRBV12-3/TRBV12-4
abundance: many
j_gene: TRBJ1-5
d_gene: .
CDR3nt: TGTGCCAGCAGTCCGTGGAGGTATAGCAATCAGCCCCAGCATTTT
CDR3aa: CASSPWRYSNQPQHF

v_gene: TRBV3-1
abundance: many
j_gene: TRBJ1-3
d_gene: .
CDR3nt: TGTGCCAGCAGCCAAGATTTGCCCCGGAGCTCTGGAAACACCATATATTTT
CDR3aa: CASSQDLPRSSGNTIYF

v_gene: TRBV20-1
abundance: few
j_gene: TRBJ2-1
d_gene: TRBD1
CDR3nt: TGCAGTGCTAGCCAGTTGGGGGGGACAGGGAGCGACAATGAGCAGTTCTTC
CDR3aa: CSASQLGGTGSDNEQFF

v_gene: TRBV19
abundance: many
j_gene: TRBJ1-2
d_gene: TRBD1
CDR3nt: TGTGCCAGTAGTACAGGGGGCGCTAACTATGGCTACACCTTC
CDR3aa: CASSTGGANYGYTF

v_gene: TRBV15
abundance: many
j_gene: TRBJ2-7
d_gene: .
CDR3nt: TGTGCCACCAGCCCCCGGGACAGCGGGTGGTACGAGCAGTACTTC
CDR3aa: CATSPRDSGWYEQYF

v_gene: TRBV18
abundance: few
j_gene: TRBJ1-1
d_gene: .
CDR3nt: TGTGCCAGCTCAAAGGGGGCTGAAGCTTTCTTT
CDR3aa: CASSKGAEAFF

v_gene: TRBV27
abundance: .
j_gene: TRBJ1-1
d_gene: .
CDR3nt: TGTGCCAGCAGTTTCGCGGGGCTGAACACTGAAGCTTTCTTT
CDR3aa: CASSFAGLNTEAFF

v_gene: TRBV6-5
abundance: many
j_gene: TRBJ1-1
d_gene: .
CDR3nt: TGTGCCAGCAGTTACGAGGGGTCGGTTTTGGCTGAAGCTTTCTTT
CDR3aa: CASSYEGSVLAEAFF

v_gene: TRBV7-2
abundance: many
j_gene: TRBJ1-5
d_gene: .
CDR3nt: TGTGCCAGCAGCTTAGGGCACAGAGATCAGCCCCAGCATTTT
CDR3aa: CASSLGHRDQPQHF

v_gene: TRBV5-4
abundance: many
j_gene: TRBJ1-2
d_gene: .
CDR3nt: TGTGCCAGCAGCTTGGACAGGGTTCCTTTCGGCTACACCTTC
CDR3aa: CASSLDRVPFGYTF

v_gene: TRBV3-1
abundance: many
j_gene: TRBJ2-7
d_gene: .
CDR3nt: TGTGCCAGCAGCCAAGGTATGGGGGCCTACGAGCAGTACTTC
CDR3aa: CASSQGMGAYEQYF

v_gene: TRBV11-2
abundance: many
j_gene: TRBJ2-7
d_gene: TRBD1
CDR3nt: TGTGCCAGCAGCTTGGACAGGGGGATCTACGAGCAGTACTTC
CDR3aa: CASSLDRGIYEQYF

v_gene: TRBV6-1
abundance: few
j_gene: TRBJ2-1
d_gene: .
CDR3nt: TGTGCCAGCAGTGTTTCGAATTACAATGAGCAGTTCTTC
CDR3aa: CASSVSNYNEQFF

v_gene: TRBV4-2
abundance: few
j_gene: TRBJ2-7
d_gene: TRBD1
CDR3nt: TGTGCCAGCAGCCGACCGGGACAGCTTTCAACCTACGAGCAGTACTTC
CDR3aa: CASSRPGQLSTYEQYF

v_gene: TRBV15
abundance: few
j_gene: TRBJ2-7
d_gene: .
CDR3nt: TGTGCCACCAGCAGAGATCAGACTTTCCGCTCCTACGAGCAGTACTTC
CDR3aa: CATSRDQTFRSYEQYF

v_gene: TRBV19
abundance: .
j_gene: TRBJ2-3
d_gene: .
CDR3nt: TGTGCCAGCCGTAGTAACTTGCGCACAGATACGCAGTATTTT
CDR3aa: CASRSNLRTDTQYF

v_gene: TRBV25-1
abundance: .
j_gene: TRBJ1-6
d_gene: .
CDR3nt: TGTGCCAGCAGTGACAGGGGTTTTTCACCCCTCCACTTT
CDR3aa: CASSDRGFSPLHF

v_gene: TRBV4-2
abundance: few
j_gene: TRBJ2-3
d_gene: .
CDR3nt: TGTGCCAGCAGCCAAGATTTTACCGACGGGGCCACAGATACGCAGTATTTT
CDR3aa: CASSQDFTDGATDTQYF

v_gene: TRBV4-3
abundance: .
j_gene: TRBJ2-1
d_gene: TRBD2
CDR3nt: TGCGCCAGCAGCCAAGCTGCCGGGGGACTAGCAGAGCAGTTCTTC
CDR3aa: CASSQAAGGLAEQFF

v_gene: TRBV28
abundance: few
j_gene: TRBJ1-6
d_gene: TRBD1
CDR3nt: TGTGCCAGCAGCCGCGGGACAGGGGGTAATTCACCCCTCCACTTT
CDR3aa: CASSRGTGGNSPLHF

v_gene: TRBV3-1
abundance: many
j_gene: TRBJ2-5
d_gene: .
CDR3nt: TGTGCCAGCAGCCAAAGCGGTGTACAAGAGACCCAGTACTTC
CDR3aa: CASSQSGVQETQYF

v_gene: TRBV11-2
abundance: few
j_gene: TRBJ2-1
d_gene: .
CDR3nt: TGTGCCAGCAGCTTAGTAATCTGGGGGGATCTGAACAATGAGCAGTTCTTC
CDR3aa: CASSLVIWGDLNNEQFF

v_gene: TRBV29-1
abundance: many
j_gene: TRBJ1-1
d_gene: .
CDR3nt: TGCAGCGTTTTGGGTAACACTGAAGCTTTCTTT
CDR3aa: CSVLGNTEAFF

v_gene: TRBV6-1
abundance: few
j_gene: TRBJ2-3
d_gene: .
CDR3nt: TGTGCCAGCAGAAACCGAGCGGGCACAGATACGCAGTATTTT
CDR3aa: CASRNRAGTDTQYF

v_gene: TRBV18
abundance: .
j_gene: TRBJ2-1
d_gene: TRBD1
CDR3nt: TGTGCCAGCTCACCTGGACAGGGTGTGAGGAACAATGAGCAGTTCTTC
CDR3aa: CASSPGQGVRNNEQFF

v_gene: TRBV7-2
abundance: few
j_gene: TRBJ2-7
d_gene: TRBD2
CDR3nt: TGTGCCAGCAGCGCCCTAGCGGGGGGCCCCTACGCCTACGAGCAGTACTTC
CDR3aa: CASSALAGGPYAYEQYF

v_gene: TRBV20-1
abundance: many
j_gene: TRBJ2-4
d_gene: .
CDR3nt: TGCAGTGCCAGTCCCCCCCCCAGTCGGGGGCAAAACATTCAGTACTTC
CDR3aa: CSASPPPSRGQNIQYF

v_gene: TRBV11-2
abundance: .
j_gene: TRBJ2-3
d_gene: .
CDR3nt: TGTGCCAGCAGCTTAGAGTCAGGTCAGGTCACAGATACGCAGTATTTT
CDR3aa: CASSLESGQVTDTQYF

v_gene: TRBV10-3
abundance: .
j_gene: TRBJ2-7
d_gene: .
CDR3nt: TGTGCCATCAGTGAGTTAGCGGAGATTTACGAGCAGTACTTC
CDR3aa: CAISELAEIYEQYF

v_gene: TRBV6-5
abundance: .
j_gene: TRBJ1-1
d_gene: .
CDR3nt: TGTGCCAGCAGTTACGGACAGATCACTGAAGCTTTCTTT
CDR3aa: CASSYGQITEAFF

v_gene: TRBV19
abundance: .
j_gene: TRBJ2-6
d_gene: .
CDR3nt: TGTGCCAGTAGTAAAACAGCCAACGTCCTGACTTTC
CDR3aa: CASSKTANVLTF

v_gene: TRBV12-3/TRBV12-4
abundance: few
j_gene: TRBJ1-1
d_gene: TRBD1
CDR3nt: TGTGCCAGCAGTTTACCTACAGGGGGCGCGAACACTGAAGCTTTCTTT
CDR3aa: CASSLPTGGANTEAFF

v_gene: TRBV5-1
abundance: many
j_gene: TRBJ2-2
d_gene: .
CDR3nt: TGCGCCAGCAGCTTGGCTGCGGCCCAGCGGGCCGGGGAGCTGTTTTTT
CDR3aa: CASSLAAAQRAGELFF

v_gene: TRBV14
abundance: .
j_gene: TRBJ2-5
d_gene: TRBD1
CDR3nt: TGTGCCAGCAGCTTCCGGGACAGGGGGCGATGGGAGACCCAGTACTTC
CDR3aa: CASSFRDRGRWETQYF

v_gene: TRBV7-9
abundance: .
j_gene: TRBJ2-4
d_gene: .
CDR3nt: TGTGCCAGCAACCCTATGACTGGCATTCAGTACTTC
CDR3aa: CASNPMTGIQYF

v_gene: TRBV6-5
abundance: .
j_gene: TRBJ2-1
d_gene: .
CDR3nt: TGTGCCAGCAGTCCCGGGGCCTCCCGGGATGAGCAGTTCTTC
CDR3aa: CASSPGASRDEQFF

v_gene: TRBV7-9
abundance: few
j_gene: TRBJ2-7
d_gene: .
CDR3nt: TGTGCCAGCAGCTCTTCGGGTGAGGCGGGGAGTATCTACGAGCAGTACTTC
CDR3aa: CASSSSGEAGSIYEQYF

v_gene: TRBV4-1
abundance: many
j_gene: TRBJ1-1
d_gene: .
CDR3nt: TGCGCCAGCAGCGTCGTACTGAACACTGAAGCTTTCTTT
CDR3aa: CASSVVLNTEAFF

v_gene: TRBV27
abundance: many
j_gene: TRBJ2-7
d_gene: TRBD1
CDR3nt: TGTGCCAGCACCGCAACAGGGGGCGAGCAGTACTTC
CDR3aa: CASTATGGEQYF

v_gene: TRBV7-9
abundance: .
j_gene: TRBJ2-5
d_gene: .
CDR3nt: TGTGCCAGCAGCACCTACGACAGGGCGCGACCGTTGTGGGGGGCCCAGTACTTC
CDR3aa: CASSTYDRARPLWGAQYF

v_gene: TRBV29-1
abundance: few
j_gene: TRBJ2-3
d_gene: .
CDR3nt: TGCAGCGTTAGAGTCGCGAGTGAGAGCACAGATACGCAGTATTTT
CDR3aa: CSVRVASESTDTQYF

v_gene: TRBV20-1
abundance: .
j_gene: TRBJ1-2
d_gene: .
CDR3nt: TGCAGTGCTAGACAGGGCTTAGGCTATGGCTACACCTTC
CDR3aa: CSARQGLGYGYTF

v_gene: TRBV10-3
abundance: .
j_gene: TRBJ2-7
d_gene: .
CDR3nt: TGTGCCATCAGTGAAGGGGGACTAACCGGCTACGAGCAGTACTTC
CDR3aa: CAISEGGLTGYEQYF

v_gene: TRBV11-2
abundance: few
j_gene: TRBJ2-4
d_gene: TRBD2
CDR3nt: TGTGCCAGCAGCTTAGGAACTAGCGGGAGCCTAGAAAACATTCAGTACTTC
CDR3aa: CASSLGTSGSLENIQYF

v_gene: TRBV20-1
abundance: few
j_gene: TRBJ2-3
d_gene: TRBD1
CDR3nt: TGCAGTGCCCCGACAGGGGGATTGGATACGCAGTATTTT
CDR3aa: CSAPTGGLDTQYF

v_gene: TRBV7-6
abundance: many
j_gene: TRBJ2-7
d_gene: TRBD1
CDR3nt: TGTGCCAGCAGCTTAGCAGGGACAGGGGTCGACGAGCAGTACTTC
CDR3aa: CASSLAGTGVDEQYF

v_gene: TRBV7-9
abundance: many
j_gene: TRBJ2-7
d_gene: .
CDR3nt: TGTGCCAGCAGCCTCACCGGAACAACATACGAGCAGTACTTC
CDR3aa: CASSLTGTTYEQYF